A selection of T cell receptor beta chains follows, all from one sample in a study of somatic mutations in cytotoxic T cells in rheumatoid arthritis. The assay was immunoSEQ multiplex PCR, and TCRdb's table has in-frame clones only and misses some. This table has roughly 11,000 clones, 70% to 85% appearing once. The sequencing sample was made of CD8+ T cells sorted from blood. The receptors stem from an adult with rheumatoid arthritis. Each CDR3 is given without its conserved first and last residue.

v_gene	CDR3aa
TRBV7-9	ASSVGGAAGNEQF
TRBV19	ASSITGEGNQPQH
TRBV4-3	ASSHRLLTATDTQY
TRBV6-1	ASSDRAAADTQY
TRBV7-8	ASSSGQSYTGELF
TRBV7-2	ASSQSGVSFYEQY
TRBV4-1	ASSQMLQTQETQY
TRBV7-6	ASSRRLAGQETQY
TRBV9	ASSVGQASSYEQY
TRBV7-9	ASSLASSYEQY
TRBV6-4	ASSAGLAISSYNEQF
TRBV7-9	ASSLKGVSPGNTIY
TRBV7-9	AGSLITGGVTDTQY
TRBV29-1	SVSAGDTGELF
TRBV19	ASSIFRENEQF
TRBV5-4	ATQQGSNTEAF
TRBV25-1	ASSEWSGLVHNEQF
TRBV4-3	ASSQDQGGYQPQH
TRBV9	ASSVGPMNTEAF
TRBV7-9	AGQNTEAF
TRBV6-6	AIYEGGNYGYT
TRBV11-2	ASSLGGAGTASGANVLT
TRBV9	AGSVGDNPTYEQY